Listed below are T cell receptor beta chains from one sample, sequenced in a study of CD8 T cells in Susac syndrome. MiXCR, applied by TCRdb to the immunoSEQ multiplex PCR reads, yields one record per CDR3 protein. The table has approximately 220,000 distinct CDR3 sequences, just under 95% seen once. Sequenced material: CD4+ T cells from PBMCs. Source of these receptors: a human donor with multiple sclerosis. CDR3s include the opening cysteine and the closing phenylalanine or tryptophan. A D gene is named only where the DNA matches it firmly. The size entry is marked missing in some rows and otherwise reads once, few, many or a size class.

clone_size	d_call	v_call	j_call	cdr3_nt	cdr3_aa
-	TRBD1	TRBV6-5	TRBJ1-4	TGTGCCAGCAGTTACACGTACAGGGGGAAGAATGAAAAACTGTTTTTT	CASSYTYRGKNEKLFF
-	-	TRBV2	TRBJ2-2	TGTGCCAGCAGACAGGGTGCGAACACCGGGGAGCTGTTTTTT	CASRQGANTGELFF
few	TRBD1	TRBV9	TRBJ1-6	TGTGCCAGCAGCGTTGGGACAGGGGACTCACCCCTCCACTTT	CASSVGTGDSPLHF
-	TRBD2	TRBV4-2	TRBJ2-5	TGTGCCAGCAGCCAAGGGGGACTAGCGGGGGACCAAGAGACCCAGTACTTC	CASSQGGLAGDQETQYF
-	TRBD1	TRBV20-1	TRBJ1-2	TGCAGTGCTACCGGGACAGGGGAACAGGGCTACACCTTC	CSATGTGEQGYTF
once	TRBD2	TRBV2	TRBJ2-3	TGTGCCAGCAGCGGCGGACTAGCGCCTAGCACAGATACGCAGTATTTT	CASSGGLAPSTDTQYF
-	-	TRBV18	TRBJ1-1	TGTGCCAGCTCACCCCTCGGCGGATATGAAGCTTTCTTT	CASSPLGGYEAFF
-	-	TRBV5-6	TRBJ1-2	TGTGCCAGCAGCTCACAGGGCGGTGGCTACACCTTC	CASSSQGGGYTF
-	TRBD2	TRBV19	TRBJ2-3	TGTGCCAGTAGTATAGCTGGGACTAGCGGGGGTTTAACAGATACGCAGTATTTT	CASSIAGTSGGLTDTQYF
-	TRBD1	TRBV27	TRBJ2-3	TGTGCCAGCAGTTTAATCCGGGACAGCTCTGGAGCAGATACGCAGTATTTT	CASSLIRDSSGADTQYF
once	-	TRBV27	TRBJ2-7	TGTGCCAGCAGGAAGAGCGGGTCCTACGAGCAGTACTTC	CASRKSGSYEQYF
-	-	TRBV9	TRBJ2-1	TGTGCCAGCAGCGTAGCTAGGAGGGACGGTTACAATGAGCAGTTCTTC	CASSVARRDGYNEQFF
few	-	TRBV30	TRBJ1-6	TGTGCCTGGAGTGTCGGCGGGCACCCGGGTTCACCCCTCCACTTT	CAWSVGGHPGSPLHF
-	-	TRBV6-1	TRBJ2-7	TGTGCCCACGCACCAGGGAAAGTCTACGAGCAGTACTTC	CAHAPGKVYEQYF
-	-	TRBV30	TRBJ1-2	TGTGCCTGGAGTGCTCCCGTGGGCTATGGCTACACCTTC	CAWSAPVGYGYTF
-	-	TRBV6-6	TRBJ1-5	TGTGCCAGCAGTTACTCGGCGAGTCAGCCCCAGCATTTT	CASSYSASQPQHF
-	TRBD2	TRBV3-1	TRBJ2-5	TGTGCCAGCAGCCAAGATGGTAGCGGGGGAGTCAAGACCCAGTACTTC	CASSQDGSGGVKTQYF
-	TRBD2	TRBV30	TRBJ2-7	TGTGCCTGGAGTGTATACGGGGGGGCTCGGGAGCAGTACTTC	CAWSVYGGAREQYF
-	-	TRBV24-1	TRBJ2-5	TGTGCCACCAGTGATTGTTTCGTACGACAAGAGACCCAGTACTTC	CATSDCFVRQETQYF
-	-	TRBV7-9	TRBJ2-5	TGTGCCAGCACCTTGACAGCCTCGAAAGAGACCCAGTACTTC	CASTLTASKETQYF
-	-	TRBV20-1	TRBJ2-1	TGCAGTGCCCAGGCCCGTTGGTCATGGGAGCAGTTCTTC	CSAQARWSWEQFF
-	-	TRBV15	TRBJ1-2	TGTGCCACCAGCAGAGATGGGAAAGGCTATGGCTACATCTTC	CATSRDGKGYGYIF
-	TRBD1	TRBV24-1	TRBJ2-5	TGTGCCACCAGTGATTCTCCGGGACAGGGGGACCAAGAGACCCAGTACTTC	CATSDSPGQGDQETQYF